The 4 T cell receptor beta chains given below trace back to one sample, sequenced in a study of vaccination effects on CD4 cells after COVID-19. The antigens of these receptors remain unknown. Some clones are missing from TCRdb's copy, which holds only in-frame ones; the method was immunoSEQ multiplex PCR. The sample has 75,000 or so clones, over 70% seen once. Sequencing was preceded by expansion of antigen-specific CD4+ T cells with viral peptide pools in the ViraFEST assay. It was after roughly ten days of culture that CD4+ T cells were isolated. Each participant was administered two doses of either the BNT162b2 or the mRNA-1273 vaccine. Here the sequenced sample was CD4+ T cells from PBMCs cultured with HCoV-OC43 spike peptides, taken after COVID-19 vaccination. Noted subset: HCoV-OC43 spike overlapping peptide pool stimulation. These receptors all come from a human donor who received a COVID-19 vaccine.

This clone was observed a single time. The V call is TRBV7-2, the J call TRBJ1-4; D is perhaps TRBD1 (5 bases). CDR3 length equals 17 residues. V gave up 3 bases and J gave up 3 bases, with 17 bases separating them. The germline gives CDR1 SGHTA, CDR2 FQGNSA. CDR3 sequence (DNA): TGTGCCAGCAGCTTTCCGCCCGGGGGGAGGTCTAATGAAAAACTGTTTTTT. Translation: CASSFPPGGRSNEKLFF.

A few counts support this clone. For the CDR3, the DNA is TGTGCCTGGAGTGAATTTCACGGCGCCCAGGAGACCCAGTACTTC. It is translated as CAWSEFHGAQETQYF. The V call is TRBV30, the J call TRBJ2-5; D unresolved. Germline V lookup: CDR1 GTSNPN, CDR2 SVGIG (reference sequence). This CDR3 has 15 amino acids. Trimming shortened V by 1 base and J by 5 bases, and 17 bases separated the two germline ends.

The rearrangement links TRBV2 to TRBJ1-1, with 9 bases aligning to TRBD1. Germline V gene data show CDR1 as SNHLY and CDR2 as FYNNEI. J was trimmed by 1 base and V by 6 bases; bases with no gene match: 3. There are 14 residues in the CDR3. CDR3 protein: CASRMDRGNTEAFF. The CDR3 DNA follows: TGTGCCAGCAGGATGGACAGGGGGAACACTGAAGCTTTCTTT.

The chain couples TRBV29-1 to TRBJ2-1; D remains unclear. V was clipped by 5 bases and J by 6 bases, with 20 bases between them. CDR3 size: 15 residues. Germline V gene data show CDR1 as SQVTM and CDR2 as ANQGSEA. The CDR3 DNA reads as TGCAGCGTTCTCCCTCCGGGCGCCGGATTCAATGAGCAGTTCTTC. This sequence encodes CSVLPPGAGFNEQFF.